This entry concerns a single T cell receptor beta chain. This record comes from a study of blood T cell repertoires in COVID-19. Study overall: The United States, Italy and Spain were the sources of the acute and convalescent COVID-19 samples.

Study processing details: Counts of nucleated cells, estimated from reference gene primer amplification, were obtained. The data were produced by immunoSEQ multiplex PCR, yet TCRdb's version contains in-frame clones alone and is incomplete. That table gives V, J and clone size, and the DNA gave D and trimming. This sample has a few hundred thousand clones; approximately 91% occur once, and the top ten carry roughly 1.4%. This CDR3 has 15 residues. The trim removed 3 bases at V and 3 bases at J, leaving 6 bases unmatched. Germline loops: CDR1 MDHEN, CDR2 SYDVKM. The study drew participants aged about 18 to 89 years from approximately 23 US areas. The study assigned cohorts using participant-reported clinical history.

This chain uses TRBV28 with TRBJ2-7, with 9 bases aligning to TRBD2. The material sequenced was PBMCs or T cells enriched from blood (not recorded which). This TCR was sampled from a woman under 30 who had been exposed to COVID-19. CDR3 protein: CASSLSGGSNYEQYF. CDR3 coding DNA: TGTGCCAGCAGTTTGAGCGGGGGGTCCAACTACGAGCAGTACTTC.